This T cell receptor (beta chain) was captured by sequencing in a study of blood T cell repertoires in COVID-19. Measured with immunoSEQ multiplex PCR; TCRdb has only the in-frame clones, and not every one. The repertoire holds about 100,000 clones, with 70% to 85% as singletons. The V end was cut by 8 bases, the J end by 0 bases, with 13 bases between. CDR1 is LGHDT, CDR2 YNNKEL, per germline (reference sequence). This CDR3 has 14 amino acids. V usage is TRBV3-1 (or the pseudogene TRBV3-2) and J usage is TRBJ1-2; no firm D call. Input material: peripheral blood. This receptor was taken from a woman of 80 years or more with active or convalescent COVID-19. The DNA of the CDR3 is TGTGCCAGCGCCCTTACAGAAGCTAACTATGGCTACACCTTC. Its translation is CASALTEANYGYTF.